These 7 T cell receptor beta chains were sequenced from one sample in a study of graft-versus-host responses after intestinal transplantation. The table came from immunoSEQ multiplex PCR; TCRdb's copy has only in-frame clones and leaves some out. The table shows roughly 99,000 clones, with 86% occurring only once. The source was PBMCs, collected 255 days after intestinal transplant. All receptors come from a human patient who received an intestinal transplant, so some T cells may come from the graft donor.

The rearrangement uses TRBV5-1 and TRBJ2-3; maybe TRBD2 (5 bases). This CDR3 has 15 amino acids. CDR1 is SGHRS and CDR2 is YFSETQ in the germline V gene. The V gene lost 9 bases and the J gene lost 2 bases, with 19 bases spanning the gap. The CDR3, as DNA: TGCGCCACCTCAACCCTCGGGGTGGACACAGATACGCAGTATTTT. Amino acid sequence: CATSTLGVDTDTQYF.

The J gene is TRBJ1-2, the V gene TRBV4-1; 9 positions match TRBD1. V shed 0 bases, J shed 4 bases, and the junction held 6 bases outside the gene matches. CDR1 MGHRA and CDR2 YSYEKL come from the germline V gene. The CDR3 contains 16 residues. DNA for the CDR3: TGCGCCAGCAGCCAAGACCCGGGACAGGGCTTCTATGGCTACACCTTC. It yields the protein CASSQDPGQGFYGYTF.

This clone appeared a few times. The CDR3 nucleotides read TGTGCCAGCAGTTATCTCGACAGGAGCTACGAGCAGTACGTC. Translated, it gives CASSYLDRSYEQYV. The chain recombines TRBV6-6 with TRBJ2-7; D possibly corresponds to TRBD1 (6 bases). V dropped 3 bases and J dropped 3 bases, with 12 bases sitting between them. The germline gives CDR1 MNHNY, CDR2 SVGAGI (reference sequence). There are 14 residues in the CDR3.

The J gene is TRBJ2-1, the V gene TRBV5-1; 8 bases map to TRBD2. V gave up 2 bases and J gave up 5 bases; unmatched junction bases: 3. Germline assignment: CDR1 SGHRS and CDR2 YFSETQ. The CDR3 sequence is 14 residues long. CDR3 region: CASSLKAGDNEQFF. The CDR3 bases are TGCGCCAGCAGCTTAAAAGCGGGGGACAATGAGCAGTTCTTC.

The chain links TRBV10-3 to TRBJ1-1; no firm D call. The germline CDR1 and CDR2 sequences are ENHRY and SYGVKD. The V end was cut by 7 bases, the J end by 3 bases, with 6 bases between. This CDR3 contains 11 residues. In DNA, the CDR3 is TGTGCCATCATGGAGGACACTGAAGCTTTCTTT. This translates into CAIMEDTEAFF.

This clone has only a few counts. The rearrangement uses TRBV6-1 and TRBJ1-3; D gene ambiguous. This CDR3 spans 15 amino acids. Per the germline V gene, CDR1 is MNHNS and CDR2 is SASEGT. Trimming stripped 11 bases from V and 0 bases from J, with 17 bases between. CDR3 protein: CAAHLRVNSGNTIYF. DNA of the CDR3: TGTGCCGCCCACTTGCGGGTTAACTCTGGAAACACCATATATTTT.

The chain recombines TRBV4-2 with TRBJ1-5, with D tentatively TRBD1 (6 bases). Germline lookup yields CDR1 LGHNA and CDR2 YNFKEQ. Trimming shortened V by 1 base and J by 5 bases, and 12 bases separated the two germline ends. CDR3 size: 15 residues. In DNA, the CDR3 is TGTGCCAGCAGCCAAGTCTGGGACATAGATCAGCCCCAGCATTTT. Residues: CASSQVWDIDQPQHF.